These T cell receptor beta chains were read from a single sample in a study of cytomegalovirus exposure and HLA in healthy donors. Measured with immunoSEQ multiplex PCR; TCRdb has only the in-frame clones, and not every one. This table holds about 130,000 clones, around 82% found once. Specimen: PBMCs. Source of these receptors: a woman between 35 and 50 years old in good health and CMV-seropositive. CDR3s include the opening cysteine and the closing phenylalanine or tryptophan. D genes are given only for firm matches. Clone size is stated in some rows and not others, as once, few, many or a class when expanded.

>TRBJ1-1|TRBD1|once|TRBV5-8
TGTGCCAGCAGCATGGGCAGGGGGCGGAACACTGAAGCTTTCTTT
CASSMGRGRNTEAFF
>TRBJ1-4|TRBD1|once|TRBV30
TGTGCCTGGAGTAAGACAGGGGTTGAAAAACTGTTTTTT
CAWSKTGVEKLFF
>TRBJ1-2|TRBD1|NA|TRBV27
TGTGCCAGCAGTCCTCAGGGGGCGAGGGGCTACACCTTC
CASSPQGARGYTF
>TRBJ2-7|TRBD2|NA|TRBV5-4
TGTGCCAGCAGCTTTGAGTTAGCGGGCAACGAGCAGTACTTC
CASSFELAGNEQYF
>TRBJ2-7|NA|NA|TRBV7-9
TGTTCCAGCAGCTTAGGGCAACCCGAGCAGTACTTC
CSSSLGQPEQYF
>TRBJ2-1|TRBD2|NA|TRBV5-1
TGCGCCAGCAGCTTGGCCCCTAGCGGGGCAACATACCACAATGAGCAGTTCTTC
CASSLAPSGATYHNEQFF
>TRBJ2-4|NA|NA|TRBV7-3
TGTGCCAGCAGCCCCCCTCGACAAAGCAAAAACATTCAGTACTTC
CASSPPRQSKNIQYF
>TRBJ2-7|NA|NA|TRBV4-3
TGCGCCAGCAGCCAAGAGGGACTGGTGGGGTACGAGCAGTACTTC
CASSQEGLVGYEQYF
>TRBJ1-2|NA|NA|TRBV10-2
TGCGCCAGCAGTGAGCCCCAGGGTGGTGGCTACACCTTC
CASSEPQGGGYTF
>TRBJ1-1|NA|NA|TRBV30
TGTGCCTGGAGTGTACTGTCGGGGGGACTCCTTTTGAACACTGAAGCTTTCTTT
CAWSVLSGGLLLNTEAFF
>TRBJ2-7|TRBD2|few|TRBV28
TGTGCCAGCAGTTGGACTAGCGGGAGGGGTCTAGGGGAGCAGTACTTC
CASSWTSGRGLGEQYF
>TRBJ2-5|TRBD1|NA|TRBV19
TGTGCCAGTAGTATTGGGACAGGGGAGGAGACCCAGTACTTC
CASSIGTGEETQYF
>TRBJ1-1|NA|NA|TRBV7-3
TGTGCCATATTTCTACAGCCTACGAACACTGAAGCTTTCTTT
CAIFLQPTNTEAFF
>TRBJ2-7|NA|NA|TRBV25-1
TGTGCCAGCAGGGCGGAGGGGTTAGTATCCTACGAGCAGTACTTC
CASRAEGLVSYEQYF
>TRBJ2-1|NA|NA|TRBV7-2
TGTGCCAGCAGCCTATTACAGGGCCATGAGCAGTTCTTC
CASSLLQGHEQFF
>TRBJ2-3|TRBD2|NA|TRBV19
TGTGCCAGTAGTGGGGGGGGGTACGCAGATACGCAGTATTTT
CASSGGGYADTQYF
>TRBJ2-5|TRBD1|NA|TRBV6-5
TGTGCCAGCAGTTACTTGACAGGGTTGGAGACCCAGTACTTC
CASSYLTGLETQYF
>TRBJ2-3|NA|NA|TRBV11-2
TGTGCCAGCAGCTCCGCCGCGGGGCCCACAGATACGCAGTATTTT
CASSSAAGPTDTQYF
>TRBJ2-1|TRBD2|NA|TRBV27
TGTGCCAGCACCCGACTGGGACTAGCGGGAGTCGATGAGCAGTTCTTC
CASTRLGLAGVDEQFF
>TRBJ2-3|NA|NA|TRBV29-1
TGCAGCGTTTGGGCTCCGACAGGTTTCAACACAGATACGCAGTATTTT
CSVWAPTGFNTDTQYF
>TRBJ1-1|NA|NA|TRBV7-9
TGTTCCAGCAGCTTAGGTCCACTTGAAGCTTTCTTT
CSSSLGPLEAFF
>TRBJ2-1|NA|NA|TRBV10-3
TGTGCCATCAGGACAGGGGATGGGGGGGAGACAGATGAGCAGTTCTTC
CAIRTGDGGETDEQFF
>TRBJ2-7|TRBD2|NA|TRBV28
TGTGCCAGCAGTTTAGGACTAGCGGGAGTCGAGCAGTACTTC
CASSLGLAGVEQYF
>TRBJ2-1|NA|once|TRBV9
TGTGCCAGCAGCGCAGGGGGACTCACCTCCTACAATGAGCAGTTCTTC
CASSAGGLTSYNEQFF
>TRBJ2-2|TRBD2|NA|TRBV9
TGTGCCAGCAGCGTAGGCGGGAGGGCCCGGGCCGGGGAGCTGTTTTTT
CASSVGGRARAGELFF
>TRBJ1-1|NA|NA|TRBV2
TGTGCCAGCAGTGAGGTGGGCTTAAACACTGAAGCTTTCTTT
CASSEVGLNTEAFF
>TRBJ2-7|TRBD2|once|TRBV28
TGTGCCAGCAGCTACGAACTAGCGGGAACCTCCTACGAGCAGTACTTC
CASSYELAGTSYEQYF
>TRBJ1-1|NA|NA|TRBV30
TGTGCCTGGAATTATCAGGGAACTGAAGCTTTCTTT
CAWNYQGTEAFF
>TRBJ2-7|TRBD1|NA|TRBV13
TGTGCCAGCAGCCTCCGGGACAGAGCCTACGAGCAGTACTTC
CASSLRDRAYEQYF
>TRBJ2-1|NA|NA|TRBV2
TGTGCCAGCAGTGGCTGGCCTGAGCAGTTCTTC
CASSGWPEQFF
>TRBJ2-2|TRBD2|NA|TRBV30
TGTGCCTGGAGTCAGGGTGAAGTGTTCGCCAGCGGGAGTGACGAAGACACCGGGGAGCTGTTTTTT
CAWSQGEVFASGSDEDTGELFF
>TRBJ1-3|TRBD1|NA|TRBV6-1
TGTGCCAGCAGTGCGGCCACAGGGGGAGGAAACACCATATATTTT
CASSAATGGGNTIYF
>TRBJ2-7|TRBD2|NA|TRBV19
TGTGCCAGTAGTCTAGCGGGGAGCTCCTACGAGCAGTACTTC
CASSLAGSSYEQYF
>TRBJ1-3|NA|NA|TRBV9
TGTGCCAGCAGCGCCTCTGGGGGAGGGTCTGGAAACACCATATATTTT
CASSASGGGSGNTIYF
>TRBJ1-3|TRBD1|NA|TRBV27
TGTGCCAGCAGTAGACAGGGGGCGCGAGGAAACACCATATATTTT
CASSRQGARGNTIYF
>TRBJ1-1|NA|NA|TRBV5-4
TGTGCCAGCAGCCTGCTTGGGTCGAGGGTGGAAGCTTTCTTT
CASSLLGSRVEAFF
>TRBJ2-7|NA|NA|TRBV23-1
TGCGCCAGCAGTCCCGGTGGCGAGCAGTACTTC
CASSPGGEQYF
>TRBJ2-7|NA|NA|TRBV19
TGTGCCAGTGCTGGGGCATACGAGCAGTACTTC
CASAGAYEQYF
>TRBJ2-3|NA|NA|TRBV5-1
TGCGCCAGCAGCCCCCAGGGTCGGGGACACACAGATACGCAGTATTTT
CASSPQGRGHTDTQYF
>TRBJ1-1|NA|NA|TRBV30
TGTGCCTGGAGGGGGTACCGCTCGGGGGCTTTCTTT
CAWRGYRSGAFF
>TRBJ1-1|NA|NA|TRBV19
TGTGCCAGTAGTGCCGGCACTGAAGCTTTCTTT
CASSAGTEAFF